The clone carrying this TCR beta chain was counted only a few times. Its antigen remains unknown. A clone one base away is much larger, so this may be a read error. This record belongs to a study of Graves' ophthalmopathy and Graves' hyperthyroidism. In the study overall: The study drew peripheral blood at initial diagnosis, before any treatment. Study-level results: From stable hyperthyroidism, ophthalmopathy was separated by a 13-signature model with 85% to 90% sensitivity and over 70% specificity.

The CDR3 runs to 14 residues. In germline, CDR1 is MNHNS, CDR2 SASEGT. Stable hyperthyroidism referred to disease that showed no ophthalmopathy within 18 months of follow-up. The hyperthyroidism patients had a new diagnosis of under 2 months' duration and were aged 18 to 65. Investigators amplified TCR beta CDR3 regions from RNA transcripts. First-round RT-PCR employed HTBI primers, with a second-round multiplex PCR after it. Each CDR3 protein is one row after TCRdb ran MiXCR on the multiplex PCR reads. The sample has a few hundred thousand distinct CDR3 sequences; just over 15% are singletons. The sequenced material came from peripheral blood. This chain links TRBV6-1 with TRBJ1-6, with D possibly matching TRBD1 (5 bases). The origin of this receptor is a woman in her late teens or twenties with stable Graves' hyperthyroidism. DNA for the CDR3: TGTGCCAGCAGTGAAGCAGGGGATAATTCACCCCCCCACTTT. This codes for CASSEAGDNSPPHF.